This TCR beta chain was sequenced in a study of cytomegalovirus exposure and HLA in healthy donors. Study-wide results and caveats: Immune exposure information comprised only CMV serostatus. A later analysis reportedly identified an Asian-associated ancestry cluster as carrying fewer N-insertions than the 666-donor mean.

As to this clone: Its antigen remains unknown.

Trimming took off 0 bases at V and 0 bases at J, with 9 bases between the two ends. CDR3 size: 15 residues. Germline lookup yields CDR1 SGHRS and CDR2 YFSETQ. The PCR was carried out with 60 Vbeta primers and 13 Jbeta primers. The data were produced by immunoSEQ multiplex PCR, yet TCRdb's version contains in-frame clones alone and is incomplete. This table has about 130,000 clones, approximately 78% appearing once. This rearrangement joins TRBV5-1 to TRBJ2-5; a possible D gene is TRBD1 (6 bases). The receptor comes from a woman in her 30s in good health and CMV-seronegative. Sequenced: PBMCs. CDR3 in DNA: TGCGCCAGCAGCTTGGAGGGGGTCTACCAAGAGACCCAGTACTTC. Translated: CASSLEGVYQETQYF. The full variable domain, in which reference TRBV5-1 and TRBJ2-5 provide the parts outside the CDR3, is KAGVTQTPRYLIKTRGQQVTLSCSPISGHRSVSWYQQTPGQGLQFLFEYFSETQRNKGNFPGRFSGRQFSNSRSEMNVSTLELGDSALYLCASSLEGVYQETQYFGPGTRLLVL.